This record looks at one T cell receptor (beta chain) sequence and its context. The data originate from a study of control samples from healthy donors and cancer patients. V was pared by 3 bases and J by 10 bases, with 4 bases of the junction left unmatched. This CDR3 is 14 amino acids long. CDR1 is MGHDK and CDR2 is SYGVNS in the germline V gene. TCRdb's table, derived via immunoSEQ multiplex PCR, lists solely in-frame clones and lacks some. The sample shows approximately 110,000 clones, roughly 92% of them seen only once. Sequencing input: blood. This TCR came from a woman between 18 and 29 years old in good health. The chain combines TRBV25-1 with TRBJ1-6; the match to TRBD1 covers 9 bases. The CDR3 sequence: CASSDGTGNSPLHF. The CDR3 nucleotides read TGTGCCAGCAGTGACGGGACAGGGAACTCACCCCTCCACTTT. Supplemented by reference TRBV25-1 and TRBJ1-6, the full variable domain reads EADIYQTPRYLVIGTGKKITLECSQTMGHDKMYWYQQDPGMELHLIHYSYGVNSTEKGDLSSESTVSRIRTEHFPLTLESARPSHTSQYLCASSDGTGNSPLHFGNGTRLTVT.